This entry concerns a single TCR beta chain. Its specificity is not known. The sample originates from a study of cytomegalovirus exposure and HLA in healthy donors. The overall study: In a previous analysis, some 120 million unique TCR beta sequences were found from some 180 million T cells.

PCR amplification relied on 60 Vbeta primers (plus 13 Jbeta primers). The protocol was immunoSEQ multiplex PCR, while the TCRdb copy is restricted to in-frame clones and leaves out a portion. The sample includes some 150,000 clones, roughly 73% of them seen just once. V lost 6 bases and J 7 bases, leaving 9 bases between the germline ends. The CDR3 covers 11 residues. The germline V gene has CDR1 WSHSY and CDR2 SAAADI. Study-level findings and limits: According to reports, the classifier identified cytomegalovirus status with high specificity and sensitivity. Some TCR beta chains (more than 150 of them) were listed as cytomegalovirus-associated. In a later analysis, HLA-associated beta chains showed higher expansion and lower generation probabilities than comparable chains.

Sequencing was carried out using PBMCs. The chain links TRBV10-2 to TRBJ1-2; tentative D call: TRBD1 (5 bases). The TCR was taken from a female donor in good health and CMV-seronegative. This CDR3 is CASSPRVGYTF. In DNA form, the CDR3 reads TGCGCCAGCAGCCCCAGGGTTGGCTACACCTTC.